The 29 T cell receptor beta chains in this list originate from one sample, sequenced in a study of lung T cells in sarcoidosis with Löfgren's syndrome. TCRdb recomputed calls from the reads with MiXCR, one row per CDR3 protein. The sample has 60,000 or so distinct CDR3 sequences, 21% seen once. Sample: CD4+ T cells from PBMCs. Receptor source: a human donor with sarcoidosis (Löfgren's syndrome or another form), or a control subject (not recorded which).

The chain recombines TRBV5-1 with TRBJ2-3, with a tentative D call TRBD1 (6 bases). CDR1 and CDR2 (germline): SGHRS, YFSETQ. Between the trimmed V and J ends, which lost 3 bases and 2 bases, there was a span of 16 bases. The CDR3 consists of 16 residues. The CDR3 protein is CASSSTGTRFTDTQYF. CDR3 sequence (DNA): TGCGCCAGCAGCTCCACCGGGACAAGATTCACAGATACGCAGTATTTT.

This clonotype was detected a few times. The chain employs TRBV5-1 and TRBJ2-1, with D tentatively TRBD1 (5 bases). Per the germline V gene, CDR1 is SGHRS and CDR2 is YFSETQ. The CDR3 covers 17 residues. The V end was cut by 1 base, the J end by 0 bases, with 14 bases between. The CDR3 protein is CASSLRGRPSSYNEQFF. DNA for the CDR3: TGCGCCAGCAGCTTGAGGGGCAGGCCGAGCTCCTACAATGAGCAGTTCTTC.

This clonotype was recorded many times. The chain combines TRBV20-1 with TRBJ1-5; TRBD1 aligns across 9 bases. J was trimmed by 7 bases and V by 1 base; bases with no gene match: 5. CDR1 and CDR2 from the germline V gene are DFQATT and SNEGSKA (reference sequence). This CDR3 region has 14 residues. The CDR3 reads CSARAGQGGQPQHF. CDR3 in DNA: TGCAGTGCTAGAGCGGGACAGGGAGGACAGCCCCAGCATTTT.

A remark on this clonotype: A much larger clone sits a single nucleotide away, making a read error possible. The chain recombines TRBV14 with TRBJ1-4; D gene ambiguous. The CDR3 is 13 amino acids. The V gene's germline CDR1 is SGHDN and CDR2 FVKESK. V was shortened by 5 bases and J by 4 bases, with 8 bases between the two germline ends. CDR3 amino acids: CASSSSVNEKLFF. The CDR3 coding sequence is TGTGCCAGCAGCTCATCGGTTAATGAAAAACTGTTTTTT.

At least ten counts were recorded for this clonotype. In this CDR3 the conserved last residue, phenylalanine or tryptophan, is missing, so a read error is likely. No DNA is shown, since the ends of the CDR3 on it are uncertain; the CDR3 is the one TCRdb lists. The chain recombines TRBV7-9 with TRBJ2-7. From germline, CDR1 is SEHNR and CDR2 FQNEAQ (reference sequence). The CDR3 extends over 9 residues, inclusive of both ends. The CDR3 sequence: CASSLNFSD.

The chain recombines TRBV5-1 with TRBJ1-1, with no clear D. The germline V gene encodes CDR1 SGHRS and CDR2 YFSETQ. The V end lost 4 bases, the J end lost 0 bases, and 19 bases lay between the germline ends. This CDR3 comprises 17 residues. Here the CDR3 DNA reads TGCGCCAGCAGCCTCCTAGGATCCTCAGTAATGAACACTGAAGCTTTCTTT. Protein product: CASSLLGSSVMNTEAFF.

This clonotype has at least ten counts. V usage is TRBV6-1 and J usage is TRBJ1-5; D is unclear. With 6 bases removed from V and 3 bases from J, the gap between germline ends came to 12 bases. The CDR3 totals 14 residues. Germline assignment: CDR1 MNHNS and CDR2 SASEGT. The CDR3, as DNA: TGTGCCAGCAGCCTGGGTGGATTCAATCAGCCCCAGCATTTT. It yields the protein CASSLGGFNQPQHF.

This clonotype has a handful of counts. The rearrangement links TRBV7-2 to TRBJ2-3, with TRBD2 matching 11 bases. Germline values: CDR1 SGHTA, CDR2 FQGNSA. V lost 5 bases, J lost 2 bases, and 9 bases stayed unmatched. The CDR3 spans 17 residues. CDR3 residues: CASSARPGLADTDTQYF. CDR3 nucleotide sequence: TGTGCCAGCAGCGCCCGACCGGGACTAGCGGACACAGATACGCAGTATTTT.

In this sample, this clonotype turned up many times. This sequence joins TRBV24-1 and TRBJ2-1; 7 bases map to TRBD2. Germline V lookup: CDR1 KGHDR, CDR2 SFDVKD. With 0 bases clipped from V and 4 bases from J, the junction kept 5 bases outside the gene matches. The CDR3 length is 16 residues. DNA for the CDR3: TGTGCCACCAGTGATTTGGGAAGCGGGGTTTACAATGAGCAGTTCTTC. Translation gives CATSDLGSGVYNEQFF.

This clonotype was observed many times. This chain joins TRBV12-3 or TRBV12-4 and TRBJ1-5; no reliable D call. Trimming shortened V by 1 base and J by 9 bases, and 4 bases separated the two germline ends. The CDR3 has 11 amino acids. The CDR3 here is CASSLGGPQHF. CDR3 nucleotide sequence: TGTGCCAGCAGTTTAGGGGGGCCCCAGCATTTT.

About this clonotype itself: A read error is possible here, since a much larger clone lies one base away. This chain links TRBV7-3 with TRBJ2-3; 8 nucleotides align to TRBD2. Germline V gives CDR1 SGHTA, CDR2 FQGTGA. This CDR3 contains 14 residues. Trimming removed 5 bases from V and 4 bases from J; junction bases left unmatched: 5. CDR3 sequence (DNA): TGTGCCAGCAGCCGCCGGGGGGGCGCAGATACGCAGTATTTT. It specifies CASSRRGGADTQYF.

The V gene is TRBV5-8, the J gene TRBJ2-1, with TRBD2 as a possible D gene (6 bases). This CDR3 region has 13 residues. V was cut by 4 bases and J by 7 bases, with 12 bases left in between. Germline assignment: CDR1 SGHTS and CDR2 YDEGEE. CDR3 sequence (DNA): TGTGCCAGCAGCCTAAGACGGGAGAATGAGCAGTTCTTC. It translates to CASSLRRENEQFF.

The chain couples TRBV28 to TRBJ2-7; unclear D gene. The CDR3 is made up of 15 amino acids. Per the germline V gene, CDR1 is MDHEN and CDR2 is SYDVKM. V lost 4 bases and J lost 1, with 14 bases in between. CDR3 sequence (DNA): TGTGCCAGCAGTTCTCCATCAGGACCATCCTACGAGCAGTACTTC. It translates to CASSSPSGPSYEQYF.

This clonotype was observed at least ten times. The chain carries TRBV7-9 and TRBJ2-5, with TRBD1 matching 8 bases. Looked up from germline, CDR1 is SEHNR and CDR2 is FQNEAQ (reference sequence). The CDR3 is 15 residues long. V shed 5 bases and J 1 base; nucleotides not matched to a gene: 6. Here the CDR3 reads CASSLVTGAQETQYF. Here the CDR3 DNA reads TGTGCCAGCAGCCTCGTGACAGGGGCCCAAGAGACCCAGTACTTC.

The chain joins TRBV19 to TRBJ1-1, with a tentative D call TRBD1 (5 bases). Per the germline V gene, CDR1 is LNHDA and CDR2 is SQIVND (reference sequence). V dropped 7 bases and J dropped 0 bases, with 12 bases sitting between them. This CDR3 has 14 amino acids. In nucleotides, the CDR3 is TGTGCCAGTAATCCCAGGGTTCTGAACACTGAAGCTTTCTTT. It encodes CASNPRVLNTEAFF. The variable domain in full, completed from reference TRBV19 and TRBJ1-1, reads DGGITQSPKYLFRKEGQNVTLSCEQNLNHDAMYWYRQDPGQGLRLIYYSQIVNDFQKGDIAEGYSVSREKKESFPLTVTSAQKNPTAFYLCASNPRVLNTEAFFGQGTRLTVV.

By its share, this clonotype is medium-sized. The rearrangement joins TRBV6-1 to TRBJ2-7, with a possible D match to TRBD2 (6 bases). The CDR3 covers 14 residues. V was shortened by 6 bases and J by 2 bases, with 14 bases between the two germline ends. Germline V gives CDR1 MNHNS, CDR2 SASEGT. CDR3 nucleotides: TGTGCCAGCAGGCCCCTTAGCGGACCCTACGAGCAGTACGTC. Translation: CASRPLSGPYEQYV.

The table lists this clonotype with a few counts. The chain employs TRBV5-6 and TRBJ2-3; D unresolved. V was pared by 1 base and J by 8 bases, with 5 bases between. The germline V gene encodes CDR1 SGHDT and CDR2 YYEEEE. The CDR3 runs to 11 residues. The CDR3 DNA reads TGTGCCAGCAGCTTGAGAGGTACGCAGTATTTT. Its protein is CASSLRGTQYF.

Concerning this clonotype itself: One base away lies a much larger clone, so this may be a sequencing read error. The gene calls are TRBV20-1 and TRBJ2-7; perhaps TRBD2 as D (5 bases). The length of the CDR3 is 13 residues. V was cut by 5 bases and J by 6 bases, with 17 bases left in between. Germline CDR1 is DFQATT and CDR2 is SNEGSKA (reference sequence). CDR3 nucleotide sequence: TGCAGTGCTCCTCTAGTAGGAGAGGGCGAGCAGTACTTC. Translated: CSAPLVGEGEQYF.

The CDR3 region has the DNA TGTGCCAGCCGCTGGCGCGGAGCGGGGGGGCGAGAGACCCAGTACTTC. Protein product: CASRWRGAGGRETQYF. The rearrangement joins TRBV12-3 or TRBV12-4 to TRBJ2-5; TRBD2 matches 10 bases. The V gene end was trimmed by 8 bases and the J gene end by 4 bases; junction bases not matched to a gene: 13. The CDR3 has 16 residues.

The chain links TRBV18 to TRBJ2-1, with TRBD2 identical over 11 bases. Germline V gene data show CDR1 as KGHSH and CDR2 as LQKENI. With V trimmed by 3 bases and J by 4 bases, 8 bases remained unmatched. The CDR3 length is 17 residues. CDR3 bases: TGTGCCAGCTCACCCCTAGGGACTAGCGGACTATACAATGAGCAGTTCTTC. Its translation: CASSPLGTSGLYNEQFF.

The rearrangement uses TRBV30 and TRBJ1-5; D ambiguous. The V gene lost 2 bases and the J gene lost 7 bases, with 15 bases spanning the gap. This CDR3 has 14 amino acids. Germline V CDR1 and CDR2: GTSNPN, SVGIG (reference sequence). Written as DNA, the CDR3 is TGTGCCTGGAGTTTTAGGCAGTGGTCCCAGCCCCAGCATTTT. As protein: CAWSFRQWSQPQHF.

This clonotype was observed a single time. At one end, the junction sequence differs from germline, possibly due to a read error. The CDR3 loop reads CARSQGNRLTGELFF. CDR3 in DNA: TGTGCCAGGAGCCAAGGAAACAGACTCACCGGGGAGCTGTTTTTT. V is TRBV14 and J is TRBJ2-2, with unresolved D. Germline V lookup: CDR1 SGHDN, CDR2 FVKESK. The CDR3 spans 15 residues.

This rearrangement joins TRBV24-1 to TRBJ2-3, with unresolved D. V was pared by 7 bases and J by 0 bases, with 7 bases between. The germline V gene has CDR1 KGHDR and CDR2 SFDVKD. This CDR3 region has 13 residues. The CDR3: CATRDTSTDTQYF. CDR3 coding DNA: TGTGCCACCAGAGACACTAGCACAGATACGCAGTATTTT.

V and J are TRBV5-4 and TRBJ2-1; TRBD2 aligns across 12 bases. The CDR3 covers 16 residues. V shed 4 bases and J 7 bases; nucleotides not matched to a gene: 9. The germline CDR1 and CDR2 sequences are SGHNT and YYREEE (reference sequence). The DNA of the CDR3 is TGTGCCAGCAGCGAACCTAGCGGGAGGGCCACGAATGAGCAGTTCTTC. Translating it yields CASSEPSGRATNEQFF. Full variable domain (missing parts from reference TRBV5-4 and TRBJ2-1): ETGVTQSPTHLIKTRGQQVTLRCSSQSGHNTVSWYQQALGQGPQFIFQYYREEENGRGNFPPRFSGLQFPNYSSELNVNALELDDSALYLCASSEPSGRATNEQFFGPGTRLTVL.

This clonotype appeared a single time. The chain combines TRBV12-3 or TRBV12-4 with TRBJ1-1; TRBD1 might be the D (6 bases). Trimming cost V 6 bases and J 3 bases, with 11 bases left between them. This CDR3 has 13 residues. The CDR3 loop reads CASSLTGHTEAFF. In nucleotides, the CDR3 is TGTGCCAGCAGCCTTACAGGGCACACTGAAGCTTTCTTT.

This clonotype was counted a few times. A much larger clone differs by one base, so this may be a read error. The rearrangement links TRBV20-1 to TRBJ1-1, with 9 positions matching TRBD1. V gave up 6 bases and J gave up 2 bases; unmatched junction bases: 10. Germline V gene sequence: CDR1 DFQATT, CDR2 SNEGSKA (reference sequence). The CDR3 spans 15 residues. DNA for the CDR3: TGCAGTGCCCACAGGGGGCCTATCTCTAACACTGAAGCTTTCTTT. Translating it yields CSAHRGPISNTEAFF.

A word on this clonotype: This may stem from a read error, because a much larger clone lies one nucleotide away. The chain uses TRBV20-1 and TRBJ1-1; a possible D gene is TRBD1 (5 bases). V was trimmed by 6 bases and J by 1 base, leaving 18 bases between them. The CDR3 spans 15 residues. Germline V gene data show CDR1 as DFQATT and CDR2 as SNEGSKA (reference sequence). The chain's CDR3 is CSAKRADMANTEAFF. CDR3 in DNA: TGCAGTGCCAAACGGGCGGACATGGCGAACACTGAAGCTTTCTTT.

In this sample, this clonotype turned up once. This may be a read error, as it is one base from a much larger clone. The V gene is TRBV6-2 or TRBV6-3, the J gene TRBJ2-3; maybe TRBD1 (5 bases). The DNA end favors TRBJ1-5, so the J call may be wrong. Germline lookup yields CDR1 MNHEY and CDR2 SVGEGT. The CDR3 spans 18 residues. The CDR3 loop reads CASSYQASGGTFVDTQHF. For the CDR3, the DNA is TGTGCCAGCAGTTACCAGGCTAGCGGGGGGACCTTCGTCGATACGCAGCATTTT.

This clonotype was seen a few times. This sequence joins TRBV11-2 and TRBJ2-2, with 9 bases fitting TRBD2. The length of the CDR3 is 15 residues. Trimming removed 2 bases from V and 4 bases from J; junction bases left unmatched: 2. Per the germline V gene, CDR1 is SGHAT and CDR2 is FQNNGV. CDR3 loop: CASSLIAGATGELFF. The CDR3 bases are TGTGCCAGCAGCTTAATAGCGGGAGCCACCGGGGAGCTGTTTTTT.